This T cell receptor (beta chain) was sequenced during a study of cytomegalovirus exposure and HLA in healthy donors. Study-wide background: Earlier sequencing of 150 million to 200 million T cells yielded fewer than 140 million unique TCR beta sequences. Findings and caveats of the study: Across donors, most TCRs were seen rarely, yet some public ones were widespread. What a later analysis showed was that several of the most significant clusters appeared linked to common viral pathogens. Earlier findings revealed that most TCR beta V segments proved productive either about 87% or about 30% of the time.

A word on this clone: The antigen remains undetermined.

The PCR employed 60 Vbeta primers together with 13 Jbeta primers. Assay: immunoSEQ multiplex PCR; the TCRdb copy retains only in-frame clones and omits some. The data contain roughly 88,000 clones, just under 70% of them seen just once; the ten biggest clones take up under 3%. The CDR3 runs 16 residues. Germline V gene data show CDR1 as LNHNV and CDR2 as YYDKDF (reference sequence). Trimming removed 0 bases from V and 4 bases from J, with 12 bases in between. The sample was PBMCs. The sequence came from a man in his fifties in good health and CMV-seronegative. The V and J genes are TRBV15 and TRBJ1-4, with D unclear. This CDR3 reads CATSRDRPGDNEKLFF. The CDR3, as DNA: TGTGCCACCAGCAGAGATCGGCCAGGTGATAATGAAAAACTGTTTTTT.